The rows below give T cell receptor beta chains drawn from one sample of a study of a mutant IDH1 vaccine in newly diagnosed glioma. Sequencing was performed with immunoSEQ multiplex PCR; in TCRdb, only in-frame clones are kept and a portion is missing. Here the sample spans some 130,000 clones, around three quarters being singletons. Their recognized antigens are unknown. The input for sequencing was PBMCs, taken from a glioma patient whose treatment included an IDH1 peptide vaccine. The receptors originated from a middle-aged man with glioma. Each CDR3 is given without its conserved first and last residue. Each record gives: V gene, J gene, CDR3 protein.

TRBV19	TRBJ1-1	ASSMGAGGMNTEAF
TRBV4-1	TRBJ2-3	ASSQAQGVPDTQY
TRBV30	TRBJ2-7	ACSTGASSYEQY
TRBV2	TRBJ1-4	ASSRTVSNEKLF
TRBV4-1	TRBJ2-1	ASSKGPPVDEQF
TRBV7-9	TRBJ1-1	ASSLAGGATEAF
TRBV6-5	TRBJ1-1	ASSYSSGMTEAF
TRBV9	TRBJ1-1	ASSVSGQGGKAF
TRBV5-1	TRBJ1-4	ASSNPMAGRVEKLF
TRBV7-2	TRBJ1-2	ASSRRPYGYT
TRBV19	TRBJ1-1	ASSTDRATEAF
TRBV6-1	TRBJ2-3	ASGDETGASDTQY
TRBV27	TRBJ2-7	ASSLVPGEQY
TRBV5-1	TRBJ2-2	ASRSWDGTGELF
TRBV4-1	TRBJ1-1	ASSQDRTGNTEAF
TRBV19	TRBJ2-1	ASSIQASGGPLEQF
TRBV7-8	TRBJ1-2	ASSNLRVNYGYT
TRBV15	TRBJ2-1	ATSIRDEQF
TRBV4-3	TRBJ1-2	ASSPGQNYGYT
TRBV6-5	TRBJ2-3	ASRGGAGARHTQY
TRBV27	TRBJ1-2	ASSSDGTPRGYT
TRBV19	TRBJ1-1	ASSIGPNTEAF
TRBV30	TRBJ2-3	AWSPGAKDTQY
TRBV6-6	TRBJ1-2	ASSYNGNYGYT
TRBV5-5	TRBJ1-1	ASSLVEKMNTEAF